A single sample is the source of the 8 T cell receptor beta chains below, sequenced in a study of blood T cells in healthy people across ages. For the second PCR, which ran for roughly 6 to 11 cycles, a sample-barcoded 5' primer and a J-beta primer mix were used. TCRdb re-analysed the 5' RACE reads in MiXCR, keeping a single row per CDR3 protein. The repertoire holds about 1.5 million distinct CDR3 sequences, about 42% seen once, with under 5% in the top ten. Sequencing input: blood. The receptors here all came from a woman younger than 35 in good health.

The rearrangement uses TRBV27 and TRBJ2-7; a possible D gene is TRBD1 (6 bases). The ends were cut back, 6 bases at V and 2 bases at J, with 14 bases in the middle. Per germline, CDR1 MNHEY and CDR2 SMNVEV (reference sequence). This CDR3 spans 14 amino acids. The CDR3 is CASSATRQAYEQYF. CDR3 sequence (DNA): TGTGCCAGCAGCGCAACCCGACAGGCCTACGAGCAGTACTTC.

The rearrangement links TRBV5-1 to TRBJ2-1; 8 bases are shared with TRBD2. Germline V gives CDR1 SGHRS, CDR2 YFSETQ. The J segment lost 3 bases and the V segment lost 3 bases, leaving 8 bases of the junction unmatched. The CDR3 consists of 16 residues. CDR3 DNA sequence: TGCGCCAGCAGCTCCACTAGCGGCACCCTCTACAATGAGCAGTTCTTC. Its translation: CASSSTSGTLYNEQFF. Together with reference TRBV5-1 and TRBJ2-1, the CDR3 gives the full variable domain: KAGVTQTPRYLIKTRGQQVTLSCSPISGHRSVSWYQQTPGQGLQFLFEYFSETQRNKGNFPGRFSGRQFSNSRSEMNVSTLELGDSALYLCASSSTSGTLYNEQFFGPGTRLTVL.

The chain couples TRBV7-8 to TRBJ1-5; TRBD1 aligns across 10 bases. The CDR3 contains 16 residues. The V segment lost 3 bases and the J segment 7 bases; nucleotides outside the gene matches: 9. Germline V gene data show CDR1 as SGHVS and CDR2 as FQNEAQ. The CDR3 coding sequence is TGTGCCAGCAGCTTCTTCGGGACAGGGGCTGGGCAGCCCCAGCATTTT. Its protein is CASSFFGTGAGQPQHF.

The chain carries TRBV12-3 or TRBV12-4 and TRBJ2-6, with D uncertain. The CDR3 spans 13 residues. Trimming took off 8 bases at V and 4 bases at J, with 9 bases between the two ends. CDR3 DNA: TGTGCCAGCGGGAAGGCGGGGGCCAACGTCCTGACTTTC. Residues: CASGKAGANVLTF.

The chain combines TRBV20-1 with TRBJ1-6; D is uncertain. CDR1 and CDR2 from the germline V gene are DFQATT and SNEGSKA (reference sequence). This CDR3 has 15 residues. Trimming left V 0 bases short and J 3 bases short, with 9 bases between. The CDR3 protein is CSARDGADYNSPLHF. CDR3 bases: TGCAGTGCTAGAGACGGTGCTGACTATAATTCACCCCTCCACTTT.

The chain joins TRBV28 to TRBJ1-4, with D unresolved. V was trimmed by 5 bases and J by 6 bases, leaving 16 bases between them. The CDR3 is made up of 15 amino acids. Germline-derived CDR1 and CDR2 are MDHEN and SYDVKM. CDR3 sequence: CASSPRRTSHEKLFF. CDR3 DNA: TGTGCCAGCAGTCCCCGCCGAACCTCGCATGAAAAACTGTTTTTT.

The chain employs TRBV25-1 and TRBJ2-3, with unresolved D. Germline V gene sequence: CDR1 MGHDK, CDR2 SYGVNS. This CDR3 contains 15 residues. Trimming cost V 1 base and J 0 bases, with 8 bases left between them. CDR3 protein: CASSEWVESTDTQYF. The DNA for the CDR3 is TGTGCCAGCAGTGAATGGGTAGAAAGCACAGATACGCAGTATTTT. The variable domain in full, completed from reference TRBV25-1 and TRBJ2-3, reads EADIYQTPRYLVIGTGKKITLECSQTMGHDKMYWYQQDPGMELHLIHYSYGVNSTEKGDLSSESTVSRIRTEHFPLTLESARPSHTSQYLCASSEWVESTDTQYFGPGTRLTVL.

This clonotype was recorded only once. The rearrangement uses TRBV7-8 and TRBJ1-6; 10 bases line up with TRBD1. CDR3 size: 16 residues. Looked up from germline, CDR1 is SGHVS and CDR2 is FQNEAQ. With V trimmed by 3 bases and J by 15 bases, 14 bases remained unmatched. CDR3 protein: CASSFTGTGVSNSLHF. Here the CDR3 DNA reads TGTGCCAGCAGCTTTACAGGGACAGGGGTATCAAATAGCCTCCACTTT.